Listed here are 22 T cell receptor beta chains from one sample, sequenced in a study of metastatic and nonmetastatic thyroid tumors. TCRdb redid the clone calls on the PCR reads using MiXCR. The data contain tens of thousands of clones, 10% to 11% of them singletons. No treatment had been given to any patient before thyroid surgery. The sequenced material came from blood. These receptors were taken from a female donor with papillary thyroid cancer or a benign thyroid nodule (not recorded which). Some clones in this sample may be carry-over from other donors' samples.

The table lists this clone with many counts. CDR3 DNA: TGCGCCAGCAGCTTGGCCGGGGCCAGCTCTGGGGCCAACGTCCTGACTTTC. Amino acids: CASSLAGASSGANVLTF. The chain joins TRBV5-1 to TRBJ2-6; D may correspond to TRBD1 or TRBD2 (5 bases each). This CDR3 has 17 residues. Germline V lookup: CDR1 SGHRS, CDR2 YFSETQ. V lost 0 bases, J lost 0 bases, and 10 bases lay in between.

This clone is deemed medium-sized. The V gene is TRBV5-1, the J gene TRBJ1-4; possible D gene TRBD1, 5 bases. The V end was cut by 0 bases, the J end by 10 bases, with 10 bases between. The CDR3 has 13 amino acids. CDR1 and CDR2 (germline): SGHRS, YFSETQ. CDR3 region: CASSLEVGRKLFF. The CDR3 DNA reads as TGCGCCAGCAGCTTGGAGGTGGGGCGAAAACTGTTTTTT. The complete variable domain, with remaining parts taken from reference TRBV5-1 and TRBJ1-4, reads KAGVTQTPRYLIKTRGQQVTLSCSPISGHRSVSWYQQTPGQGLQFLFEYFSETQRNKGNFPGRFSGRQFSNSRSEMNVSTLELGDSALYLCASSLEVGRKLFFGSGTQLSVL.

This clone was detected ten times or more. The J gene is TRBJ1-1, the V gene TRBV15, with 7 bases identical to TRBD1. The germline CDR1 and CDR2 sequences are LNHNV and YYDKDF (reference sequence). The CDR3 is made up of 19 amino acids. After removal of 1 base from V and 1 base from J, the junction contained 15 bases not matched to a gene. CDR3 loop: CATSRAPKISRGANTEAFF. CDR3 in DNA: TGTGCCACCAGCAGAGCCCCCAAAATTTCCAGGGGGGCGAACACTGAAGCTTTCTTT.

A note on this clone: The junction departs from the called germline gene at one end, perhaps through a read error. The chain carries TRBV28 and TRBJ1-4, with unresolved D. This CDR3 is 14 amino acids long. Germline CDR1 is MDHEN and CDR2 is SYDVKM. In nucleotides, the CDR3 is TGTGGCAGCAGTTTCAAGAGGGCTAATGAAAAACTGTTTTTT. Translating it yields CGSSFKRANEKLFF.

By share of the sample, this clone is medium-sized. This chain joins TRBV28 and TRBJ1-5; no clear D. The CDR3 totals 15 residues. Germline lookup yields CDR1 MDHEN and CDR2 SYDVKM. The V end lost 2 bases, the J end lost 5 bases, and 13 bases lay between the germline ends. The CDR3 DNA follows: TGTGCCAGCAGTTTAAGAGGCCTGCCCCATCAGCCCCAGCATTTT. Translation gives CASSLRGLPHQPQHF.

On this clone: The junction and the germline gene differ at one end; a read error may be behind it. The rearrangement joins TRBV20-1 to TRBJ2-2; tentative D call: TRBD1 (5 bases). The germline CDR1 and CDR2 sequences are DFQATT and SNEGSKA (reference sequence). The CDR3 covers 16 residues. The CDR3 reads CSAIYSWTRNTWELFF. DNA of the CDR3: TGCAGTGCTATCTATAGCTGGACAAGGAACACCTGGGAGCTGTTTTTT.

This clone qualifies as medium-sized. The J gene is TRBJ2-2, the V gene TRBV9; no reliable D call. V was shortened by 0 bases and J by 3 bases, with 15 bases between the two germline ends. This CDR3 spans 17 amino acids. Germline CDR1 and CDR2: SGDLS and YYNGEE. The CDR3 spells CASSVAQGYLDTGELFF. CDR3 DNA: TGTGCCAGCAGCGTAGCTCAAGGGTACCTGGACACCGGGGAGCTGTTTTTT.

This chain connects TRBV28 to TRBJ1-1; D perhaps matches TRBD1 (5 bases). Between the trimmed V and J ends, which lost 3 bases and 5 bases, there was a span of 13 bases. The CDR3 runs to 14 residues. The germline V gene has CDR1 MDHEN and CDR2 SYDVKM. In nucleotides, the CDR3 is TGTGCCAGCAGTTTTAGGTCGGGGGGGACTGAAGCTTTCTTT. Translating it yields CASSFRSGGTEAFF.

In its sample, this clone was seen many times. The gene calls are TRBV4-1 and TRBJ2-7; 10 bases agree with TRBD1. This CDR3 spans 15 amino acids. Germline-derived CDR1 and CDR2 are MGHRA and YSYEKL. The V and J ends lost 3 bases and 1 base, in that order; junction bases with no gene match: 3. The CDR3 region has the DNA TGCGCCAGCAGCCATCCGGGACAGGGGTCCTACGAGCAGTACTTC. It translates to CASSHPGQGSYEQYF.

Ten or more counts support this clone. The chain is built from TRBV7-9 and TRBJ2-7; D is perhaps TRBD2 (6 bases). Germline lookup yields CDR1 SEHNR and CDR2 FQNEAQ (reference sequence). Trimming removed 6 bases at V and 4 bases at J, with 13 bases between. The CDR3 contains 13 residues. The CDR3 reads CASSSPSGYEQYF. The DNA for the CDR3 is TGTGCCAGCAGTTCACCCAGCGGGTACGAGCAGTACTTC.

Details on this clone: Possible read error: a much larger clone is one base away. This same CDR3 is encoded by further DNA sequences in the sample. V usage is TRBV20-1 and J usage is TRBJ2-5; 11 bases line up with TRBD2. The CDR3 is 17 residues long. Looked up from germline, CDR1 is DFQATT and CDR2 is SNEGSKA (reference sequence). In nucleotides, the CDR3 is TGCAGTGCTAGGACGGGACAGGGACTAGCGGAGGAAGAGACCCAGTATTTC. Protein sequence: CSARTGQGLAEEETQYF.

About this clone itself: A much larger clonotype is one base distant, so this may be a read error. The same CDR3 is also encoded by other DNA sequences in this sample. The chain combines TRBV20-1 with TRBJ2-5; TRBD1 aligns across 8 bases. Germline values: CDR1 DFQATT, CDR2 SNEGSKA (reference sequence). This CDR3 region has 16 residues. V was pared by 3 bases and J by 4 bases, with 13 bases of the junction left unmatched. The CDR3 spells CSASSSRTGFRETQYF. The CDR3 nucleotides are TGCAGTGCTAGCTCGTCAAGGACAGGGTTTAGAGAGACCCAGTACTTC.

This clone was observed many times. The chain combines TRBV7-8 with TRBJ2-7, with 7 bases aligning to TRBD1. This CDR3 region has 13 residues. Per the germline V gene, CDR1 is SGHVS and CDR2 is FQNEAQ. The V gene end was trimmed by 1 base and the J gene end by 3 bases; junction bases not matched to a gene: 0. The CDR3 DNA reads as TGTGCCAGCAGCTTAGACAGGGGCTACGAGCAGTACTTC. It encodes CASSLDRGYEQYF.

The table lists this clone with many counts. This rearrangement joins TRBV14 to TRBJ2-1, with 9 bases aligning to TRBD2. In germline, CDR1 is SGHDN, CDR2 FVKESK. J lost 4 bases, V lost 6 bases, and 7 bases had no gene match. The CDR3 runs 15 residues. CDR3: CASRASGERYNEQFF. CDR3 bases: TGTGCCAGCAGGGCTAGCGGGGAAAGGTACAATGAGCAGTTCTTC. Full variable domain (rest looked up from reference TRBV14 and TRBJ2-1): EAGVTQFPSHSVIEKGQTVTLRCDPISGHDNLYWYRRVMGKEIKFLLHFVKESKQDESGMPNNRFLAERTGGTYSTLKVQPAELEDSGVYFCASRASGERYNEQFFGPGTRLTVL.

This clone occurred a few times. Germline is not matched at one junction end, which may reflect a read error. The rearrangement joins TRBV29-1 to TRBJ1-1; D not resolved. CDR1 and CDR2 from the germline V gene are SQVTM and ANQGSEA. The CDR3 runs 12 residues. CDR3 protein: CSVVGKNTGAFF. The DNA for the CDR3 is TGCAGCGTTGTGGGGAAGAACACTGGAGCTTTCTTT.

There are many counts of this clone. V and J are TRBV6-2 or TRBV6-3 and TRBJ1-1; possibly TRBD1 for D (6 bases). Germline lookup yields CDR1 MNHEY and CDR2 SVGEGT. The germline V and J ends were trimmed by 0 bases and 1 base, with 15 bases remaining between them. The CDR3 loop spans 17 amino acids. CDR3 in amino acids: CASSYSMRTGRNTEAFF. The CDR3 DNA follows: TGTGCCAGCAGTTACTCGATGCGTACAGGGAGGAACACTGAAGCTTTCTTT.

This clone was recorded a few times. V and J are TRBV10-2 and TRBJ2-2; D not certain. CDR1 is WSHSY, CDR2 SAAADI, per germline. This CDR3 is 13 amino acids long. Trimming removed 3 bases at V and 9 bases at J, with 11 bases between. CDR3 in amino acids: CASSDSLSRELFF. In nucleotides, the CDR3 is TGCGCCAGCAGTGATTCGCTTAGTCGGGAGCTGTTTTTT.

This clone was picked up many times. The V call is TRBV11-2, the J call TRBJ2-7, with 11 bases matching TRBD2. This CDR3 has 16 amino acids. V lost 4 bases, J lost 6 bases, and 11 bases stayed unmatched. Germline lookup yields CDR1 SGHAT and CDR2 FQNNGV. As DNA, the CDR3 is TGTGCCAGCAGCTCCCCACGCCTAGCGGGAGGAAGCGAGCAGTACTTC. Its translation is CASSSPRLAGGSEQYF.

This clone was observed many times. V usage is TRBV7-6 and J usage is TRBJ2-7; D tentatively reads TRBD1 or TRBD2 (6 bases each). CDR1 and CDR2 (germline): SGHVS, FNYEAQ. This CDR3 region has 14 residues. Deletions cut 2 bases from V and 6 bases from J, with 14 bases between. The CDR3 coding sequence is TGTGCCAGCAGCTTATGGGGGGCCGGGGGCGAGCAGTACTTC. Translating gives CASSLWGAGGEQYF. Using reference TRBV7-6 and TRBJ2-7 for the parts outside the CDR3, the full variable domain is GAGVSQSPRYKVTKRGQDVALRCDPISGHVSLYWYRQALGQGPEFLTYFNYEAQQDKSGLPNDRFSAERPEGSISTLTIQRTEQRDSAMYRCASSLWGAGGEQYFGPGTRLTVT.

At least ten counts were recorded for this clone. This chain uses TRBV11-1 with TRBJ2-3; D not certain. The CDR3 extends over 12 amino acids. The V gene lost 5 bases and the J gene lost 4 bases, with 7 bases spanning the gap. CDR1 and CDR2 (germline): SGHAT, FQDESV (reference sequence). The DNA of the CDR3 is TGTGCCAGCAGCCAGTCATCAGATACGCAGTATTTT. Residues: CASSQSSDTQYF.

Comments on this clone: A much larger clonotype is one base distant, so this may be a read error. Within the sample, other DNA sequences also encode this same CDR3. This chain joins TRBV5-1 and TRBJ1-1, with 7 bases matching TRBD1. Germline CDR1 reads SGHRS; CDR2 reads YFSETQ. The CDR3 runs 11 residues. The J segment lost 11 bases and the V segment lost 5 bases, leaving 6 bases of the junction unmatched. CDR3 in amino acids: CASRSQGEAFF. For the CDR3, the DNA is TGCGCCAGCAGGTCGCAGGGGGAGGCTTTCTTT.

This clone was detected ten times or more. The V call is TRBV9, the J call TRBJ1-5; D not resolved. The CDR3 spans 15 residues. V lost 0 bases and J 3 bases, leaving 10 bases between the germline ends. CDR1 is SGDLS, CDR2 YYNGEE, per germline. The CDR3 spells CASSVGGQNNQPQHF. The CDR3 DNA follows: TGTGCCAGCAGCGTAGGAGGGCAGAACAATCAGCCCCAGCATTTT.